This is a list of T cell receptor beta chains from one sample in a study of spatial heterogeneity in lung cancer. Via MiXCR, TCRdb re-called the 5' RACE reads, giving one row per CDR3 protein. The table includes 10,000 or so distinct CDR3 sequences, over 4.5% detected once. The sequences come from PBMCs, collected at surgery. These receptor sequences come from a male donor with early-stage non-small cell lung cancer. CDR3s leave out the opening cysteine and the closing phenylalanine or tryptophan. The order of the fields is J gene, D gene, V gene, clone size, CDR3 length, CDR3 protein. A D gene is named only where the DNA matches it firmly. Only part of the rows carry a size: once, few, many, or a class if the clone is expanded.

j_call: TRBJ1-5; d_call: .; v_call: TRBV7-4; clone_size: .; cdr3_length: 17; cdr3_aa: TSSLRTGAPSVFDQPQH
j_call: TRBJ2-5; d_call: .; v_call: TRBV20-1; clone_size: many; cdr3_length: 11; cdr3_aa: SAPRTVQETQY
j_call: TRBJ2-4; d_call: .; v_call: TRBV20-1; clone_size: medium-sized; cdr3_length: 11; cdr3_aa: STLEVAKNIQY
j_call: TRBJ1-4; d_call: .; v_call: TRBV7-2; clone_size: many; cdr3_length: 12; cdr3_aa: ASSLVQGGEKLF
j_call: TRBJ2-4; d_call: .; v_call: TRBV29-1; clone_size: few; cdr3_length: 11; cdr3_aa: SVEQGRSNIQY
j_call: TRBJ2-2; d_call: .; v_call: TRBV4-3; clone_size: many; cdr3_length: 14; cdr3_aa: ASSQDIGGGTGELF
j_call: TRBJ2-7; d_call: .; v_call: TRBV7-9; clone_size: .; cdr3_length: 12; cdr3_aa: ASSLRAAPYEQY
j_call: TRBJ2-3; d_call: .; v_call: TRBV6-2/TRBV6-3; clone_size: few; cdr3_length: 12; cdr3_aa: ASSFVRAADTQY
j_call: TRBJ1-1; d_call: .; v_call: TRBV5-6; clone_size: few; cdr3_length: 10; cdr3_aa: ASSLATGGAF
j_call: TRBJ2-1; d_call: .; v_call: TRBV14; clone_size: many; cdr3_length: 12; cdr3_aa: ASSQDFAGNEQF
j_call: TRBJ2-3; d_call: .; v_call: TRBV7-8; clone_size: many; cdr3_length: 14; cdr3_aa: ASSLLRDTSTDTQY
j_call: TRBJ1-1; d_call: .; v_call: TRBV7-6; clone_size: many; cdr3_length: 11; cdr3_aa: ASSLTRDTEAF
j_call: TRBJ2-7; d_call: .; v_call: TRBV6-2/TRBV6-3; clone_size: many; cdr3_length: 12; cdr3_aa: ASSYLRPTDEQY
j_call: TRBJ2-3; d_call: .; v_call: TRBV12-3/TRBV12-4; clone_size: many; cdr3_length: 10; cdr3_aa: ASSFSTDTQY
j_call: TRBJ2-1; d_call: TRBD2; v_call: TRBV27; clone_size: .; cdr3_length: 15; cdr3_aa: ASSRPALSGGYNEQF
j_call: TRBJ2-3; d_call: TRBD2; v_call: TRBV20-1; clone_size: few; cdr3_length: 15; cdr3_aa: SAKMLLAPESTDTQY
j_call: TRBJ1-1; d_call: .; v_call: TRBV29-1; clone_size: medium-sized; cdr3_length: 11; cdr3_aa: SVIVFMNTEAF
j_call: TRBJ2-1; d_call: .; v_call: TRBV29-1; clone_size: .; cdr3_length: 11; cdr3_aa: SVVSRRGNEQF
j_call: TRBJ2-1; d_call: TRBD1; v_call: TRBV28; clone_size: medium-sized; cdr3_length: 15; cdr3_aa: ASSSPGQASSYNEQF
j_call: TRBJ2-3; d_call: .; v_call: TRBV29-1; clone_size: many; cdr3_length: 9; cdr3_aa: SAKRRDTQY
j_call: TRBJ1-1; d_call: .; v_call: TRBV20-1; clone_size: many; cdr3_length: 11; cdr3_aa: SAPGRRQTEAF
j_call: TRBJ1-5; d_call: .; v_call: TRBV10-2; clone_size: many; cdr3_length: 10; cdr3_aa: ASSVPNQPQH
j_call: TRBJ2-3; d_call: .; v_call: TRBV5-1; clone_size: many; cdr3_length: 12; cdr3_aa: ASSLGDGTDTQY
j_call: TRBJ2-4; d_call: .; v_call: TRBV9; clone_size: many; cdr3_length: 9; cdr3_aa: ASSVPNIQY
j_call: TRBJ2-1; d_call: .; v_call: TRBV10-2; clone_size: many; cdr3_length: 10; cdr3_aa: ASGSRASEQF
j_call: TRBJ2-7; d_call: .; v_call: TRBV12-3/TRBV12-4; clone_size: medium-sized; cdr3_length: 10; cdr3_aa: ASSLVGGEQY
j_call: TRBJ1-2; d_call: .; v_call: TRBV20-1; clone_size: medium-sized; cdr3_length: 11; cdr3_aa: SARTPPRYGYT
j_call: TRBJ1-1; d_call: .; v_call: TRBV7-3; clone_size: many; cdr3_length: 11; cdr3_aa: ASSLSGSGEAF
j_call: TRBJ1-1; d_call: .; v_call: TRBV20-1; clone_size: many; cdr3_length: 10; cdr3_aa: SAQNDDSEAF
j_call: TRBJ2-2; d_call: TRBD2; v_call: TRBV7-8; clone_size: many; cdr3_length: 15; cdr3_aa: ASSSPAGGGSTGELF
j_call: TRBJ2-3; d_call: .; v_call: TRBV29-1; clone_size: many; cdr3_length: 8; cdr3_aa: STRTDTQY
j_call: TRBJ2-6; d_call: .; v_call: TRBV7-9; clone_size: many; cdr3_length: 13; cdr3_aa: ASSSFRSGANVLT
j_call: TRBJ2-6; d_call: .; v_call: TRBV14; clone_size: many; cdr3_length: 10; cdr3_aa: ASRSGANVLT
j_call: TRBJ2-7; d_call: .; v_call: TRBV20-1; clone_size: many; cdr3_length: 10; cdr3_aa: SVGGLSYEQY
j_call: TRBJ2-2; d_call: TRBD2; v_call: TRBV3-1; clone_size: many; cdr3_length: 16; cdr3_aa: ASSQGGRLAANTGELF
j_call: TRBJ2-4; d_call: TRBD2; v_call: TRBV20-1; clone_size: .; cdr3_length: 14; cdr3_aa: SAKGLAALAKNIQY
j_call: TRBJ2-3; d_call: TRBD1; v_call: TRBV7-9; clone_size: many; cdr3_length: 13; cdr3_aa: ASSFGTGTTDTQY
j_call: TRBJ2-1; d_call: .; v_call: TRBV7-3; clone_size: .; cdr3_length: 12; cdr3_aa: ASSPRGLDNEQF
j_call: TRBJ2-5; d_call: .; v_call: TRBV28; clone_size: few; cdr3_length: 12; cdr3_aa: ASSPSRHQETQY
j_call: TRBJ1-1; d_call: .; v_call: TRBV29-1; clone_size: many; cdr3_length: 11; cdr3_aa: SVEGLTATEAF
j_call: TRBJ1-5; d_call: .; v_call: TRBV30; clone_size: few; cdr3_length: 13; cdr3_aa: AWSVPGWSNQPQH
j_call: TRBJ2-5; d_call: .; v_call: TRBV25-1; clone_size: many; cdr3_length: 11; cdr3_aa: ASSDANVETQY
j_call: TRBJ2-1; d_call: .; v_call: TRBV15; clone_size: .; cdr3_length: 11; cdr3_aa: ATSSPGYNEQF
j_call: TRBJ1-1; d_call: .; v_call: TRBV29-1; clone_size: few; cdr3_length: 11; cdr3_aa: SGQREVDTEAF
j_call: TRBJ2-1; d_call: TRBD2; v_call: TRBV6-2/TRBV6-3; clone_size: many; cdr3_length: 10; cdr3_aa: ASRGTSGTPF
j_call: TRBJ2-4; d_call: .; v_call: TRBV28; clone_size: few; cdr3_length: 12; cdr3_aa: ASSQGGTKNIQY
j_call: TRBJ2-3; d_call: .; v_call: TRBV20-1; clone_size: medium-sized; cdr3_length: 12; cdr3_aa: SARDGGPRNTQY
j_call: TRBJ2-3; d_call: .; v_call: TRBV29-1; clone_size: many; cdr3_length: 11; cdr3_aa: SVDVDSTDTQY
j_call: TRBJ1-2; d_call: .; v_call: TRBV29-1; clone_size: medium-sized; cdr3_length: 11; cdr3_aa: SVATSGVGGYT
j_call: TRBJ2-6; d_call: TRBD2; v_call: TRBV7-2; clone_size: .; cdr3_length: 13; cdr3_aa: ASSRGDSGANVLT
j_call: TRBJ2-1; d_call: .; v_call: TRBV12-3/TRBV12-4; clone_size: many; cdr3_length: 11; cdr3_aa: ASRLDGGNEQF